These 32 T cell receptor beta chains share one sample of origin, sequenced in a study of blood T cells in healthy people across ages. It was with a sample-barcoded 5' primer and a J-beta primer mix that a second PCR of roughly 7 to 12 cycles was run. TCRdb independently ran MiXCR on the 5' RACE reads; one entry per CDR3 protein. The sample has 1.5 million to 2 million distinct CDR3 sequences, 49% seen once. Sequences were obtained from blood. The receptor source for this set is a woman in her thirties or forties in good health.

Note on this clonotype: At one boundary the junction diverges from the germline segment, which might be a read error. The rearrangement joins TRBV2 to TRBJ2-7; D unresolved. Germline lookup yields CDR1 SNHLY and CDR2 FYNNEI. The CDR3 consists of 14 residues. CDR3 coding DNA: TGTGCCAGCACTGAATTCGACGGTCACTACGAGCAGTACTTC. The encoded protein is CASTEFDGHYEQYF.

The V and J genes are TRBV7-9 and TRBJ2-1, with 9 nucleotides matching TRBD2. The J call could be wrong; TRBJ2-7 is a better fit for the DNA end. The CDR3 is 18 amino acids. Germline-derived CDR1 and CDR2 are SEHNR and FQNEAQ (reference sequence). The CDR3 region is CASSQPISGGSSYNEQYF. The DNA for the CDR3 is TGTGCCAGCAGCCAACCAATTAGCGGGGGCAGCTCCTACAATGAGCAGTACTTC.

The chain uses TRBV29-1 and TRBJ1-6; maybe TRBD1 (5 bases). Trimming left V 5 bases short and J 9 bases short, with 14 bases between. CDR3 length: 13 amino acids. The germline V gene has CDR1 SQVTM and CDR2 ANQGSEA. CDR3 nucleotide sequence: TGCAGCGTTCGCCAGGGTTCCGGTTCACCCCTCCACTTT. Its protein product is CSVRQGSGSPLHF. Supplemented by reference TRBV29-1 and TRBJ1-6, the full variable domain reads SAVISQKPSRDICQRGTSLTIQCQVDSQVTMMFWYRQQPGQSLTLIATANQGSEATYESGFVIDKFPISRPNLTFSTLTVSNMSPEDSSIYLCSVRQGSGSPLHFGNGTRLTVT.

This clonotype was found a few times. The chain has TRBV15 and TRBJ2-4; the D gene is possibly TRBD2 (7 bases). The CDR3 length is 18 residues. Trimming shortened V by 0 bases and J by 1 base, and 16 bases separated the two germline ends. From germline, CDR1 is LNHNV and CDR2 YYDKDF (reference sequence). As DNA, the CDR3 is TGTGCCACCAGCAGAGAAGGGGGGGGCAGGGTGGCCAAAAACATTCAGTACTTC. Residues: CATSREGGGRVAKNIQYF.

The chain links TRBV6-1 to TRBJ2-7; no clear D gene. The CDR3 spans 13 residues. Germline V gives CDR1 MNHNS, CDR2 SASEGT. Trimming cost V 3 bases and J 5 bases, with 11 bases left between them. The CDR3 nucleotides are TGTGCCAGCAGTGACGAAGGTTTCCACGAGCAGTACTTC. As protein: CASSDEGFHEQYF.

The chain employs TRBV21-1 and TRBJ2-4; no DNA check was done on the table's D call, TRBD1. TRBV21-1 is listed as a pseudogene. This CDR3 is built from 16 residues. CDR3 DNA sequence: TGTGCCAGCAGCATCCCCCAGAATATAGCCAAAAACATTCAGTACTTC. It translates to CASSIPQNIAKNIQYF.

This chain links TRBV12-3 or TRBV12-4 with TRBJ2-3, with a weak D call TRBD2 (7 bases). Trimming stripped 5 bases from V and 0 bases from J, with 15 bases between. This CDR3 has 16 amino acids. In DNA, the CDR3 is TGTGCCAGCAGTCGGTGGGGGGGGCGAAGCACAGATACGCAGTATTTT. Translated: CASSRWGGRSTDTQYF.

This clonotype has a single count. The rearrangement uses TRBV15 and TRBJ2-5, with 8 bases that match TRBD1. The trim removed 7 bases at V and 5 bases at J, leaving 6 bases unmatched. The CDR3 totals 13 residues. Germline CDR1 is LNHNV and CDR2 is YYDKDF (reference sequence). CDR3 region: CATTGQGVETQYF. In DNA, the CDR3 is TGTGCCACCACTGGACAGGGTGTGGAGACCCAGTACTTC.

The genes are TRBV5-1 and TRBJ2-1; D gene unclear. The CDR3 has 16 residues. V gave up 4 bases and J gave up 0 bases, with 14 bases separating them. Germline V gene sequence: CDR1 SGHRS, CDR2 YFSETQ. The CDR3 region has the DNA TGCGCCAGCAGCCCGACTCCCCTGAGCTCCTACAATGAGCAGTTCTTC. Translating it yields CASSPTPLSSYNEQFF.

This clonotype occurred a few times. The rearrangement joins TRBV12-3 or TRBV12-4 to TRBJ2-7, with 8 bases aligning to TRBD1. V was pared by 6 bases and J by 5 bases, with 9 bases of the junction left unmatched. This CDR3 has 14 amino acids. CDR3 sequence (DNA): TGTGCCAGCAGCATCACAGGGGGTGATGACGAGCAGTACTTC. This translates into CASSITGGDDEQYF.

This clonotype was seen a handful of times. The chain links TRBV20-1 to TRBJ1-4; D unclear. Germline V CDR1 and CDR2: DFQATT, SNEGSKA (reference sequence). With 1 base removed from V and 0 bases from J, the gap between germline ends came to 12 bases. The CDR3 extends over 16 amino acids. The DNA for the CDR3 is TGCAGTGCTAGAGCCATCGCGACCGCAACTAATGAAAAACTGTTTTTT. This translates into CSARAIATATNEKLFF.

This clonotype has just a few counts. The CDR3 bases are TGTGCCACCAGTGCCCGCGGAGCTACAGATACGCAGTATTTT. Encoded protein: CATSARGATDTQYF. The V and J genes are TRBV24-1 and TRBJ2-3; D is uncertain. V was cut by 5 bases and J by 3 bases, with 11 bases left in between. Germline CDR1 and CDR2: KGHDR and SFDVKD. This CDR3 region has 14 residues.

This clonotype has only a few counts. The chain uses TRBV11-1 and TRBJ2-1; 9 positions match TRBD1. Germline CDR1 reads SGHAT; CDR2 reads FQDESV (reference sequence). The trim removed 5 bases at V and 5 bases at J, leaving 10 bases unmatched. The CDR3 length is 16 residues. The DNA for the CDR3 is TGTGCCAGCAGCCTGACTTCCGGGACAGGGAACAATGAGCAGTTCTTC. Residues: CASSLTSGTGNNEQFF.

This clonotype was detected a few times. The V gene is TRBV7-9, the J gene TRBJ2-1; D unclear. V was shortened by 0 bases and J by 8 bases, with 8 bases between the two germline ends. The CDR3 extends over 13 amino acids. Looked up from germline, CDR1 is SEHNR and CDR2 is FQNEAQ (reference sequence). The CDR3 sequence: CASSLAEVHEQFF. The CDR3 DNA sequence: TGTGCCAGCAGCTTAGCTGAAGTACATGAGCAGTTCTTC.

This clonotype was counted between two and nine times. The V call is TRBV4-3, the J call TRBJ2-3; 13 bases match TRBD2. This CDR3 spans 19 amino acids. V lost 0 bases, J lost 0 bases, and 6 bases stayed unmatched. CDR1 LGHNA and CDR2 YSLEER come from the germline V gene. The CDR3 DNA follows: TGCGCCAGCAGCCAAGAGATAGTGACTAGCGGGGGGAGCACAGATACGCAGTATTTT. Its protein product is CASSQEIVTSGGSTDTQYF.

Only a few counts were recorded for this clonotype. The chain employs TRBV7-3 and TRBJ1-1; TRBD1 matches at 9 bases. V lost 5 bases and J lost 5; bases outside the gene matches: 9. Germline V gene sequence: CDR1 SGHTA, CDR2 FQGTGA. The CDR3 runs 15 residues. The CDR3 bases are TGTGCCAGCAGCGCATTGGACAGGGGTGTAACTGAAGCTTTCTTT. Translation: CASSALDRGVTEAFF.

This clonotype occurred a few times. CDR3 sequence reads: CASSLVWITSYEQYF. The CDR3 DNA reads as TGTGCCAGCAGCTTAGTTTGGATTACCTCCTACGAGCAGTACTTC. This chain connects TRBV7-2 to TRBJ2-7; D gene uncertain. The CDR3 is made up of 15 amino acids. Trimming left V 1 base short and J 0 bases short, with 10 bases between. The germline V gene has CDR1 SGHTA and CDR2 FQGNSA.

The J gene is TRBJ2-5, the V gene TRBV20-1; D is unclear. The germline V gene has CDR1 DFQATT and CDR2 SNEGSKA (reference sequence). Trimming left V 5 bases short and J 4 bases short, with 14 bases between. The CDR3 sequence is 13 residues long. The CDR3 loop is CSAPLGPGETQYF. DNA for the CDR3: TGCAGTGCTCCCCTTGGACCAGGAGAGACCCAGTACTTC.

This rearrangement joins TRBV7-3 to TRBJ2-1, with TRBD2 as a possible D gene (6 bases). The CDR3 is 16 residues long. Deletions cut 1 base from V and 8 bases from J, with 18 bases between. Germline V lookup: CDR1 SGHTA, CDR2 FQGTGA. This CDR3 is CASSLSGVSWYDEQFF. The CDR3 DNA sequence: TGTGCCAGCAGCTTAAGCGGGGTGTCGTGGTATGATGAGCAGTTCTTC. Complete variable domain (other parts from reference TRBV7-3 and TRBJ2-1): GAGVSQTPSNKVTEKGKYVELRCDPISGHTALYWYRQSLGQGPEFLIYFQGTGAADDSGLPNDRFFAVRPEGSVSTLKIQRTERGDSAVYLCASSLSGVSWYDEQFFGPGTRLTVL.

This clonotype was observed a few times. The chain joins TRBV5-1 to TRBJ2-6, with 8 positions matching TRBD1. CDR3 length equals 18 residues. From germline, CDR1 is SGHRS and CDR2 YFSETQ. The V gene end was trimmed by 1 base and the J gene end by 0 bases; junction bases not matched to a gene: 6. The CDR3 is CASSLKDRATSGANVLTF. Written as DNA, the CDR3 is TGCGCCAGCAGCTTGAAGGACAGGGCAACCTCTGGGGCCAACGTCCTGACTTTC.

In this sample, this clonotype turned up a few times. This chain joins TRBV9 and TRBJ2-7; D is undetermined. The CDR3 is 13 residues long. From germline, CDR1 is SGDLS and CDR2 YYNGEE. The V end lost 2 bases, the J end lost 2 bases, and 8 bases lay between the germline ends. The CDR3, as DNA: TGTGCCAGCAGCGTGGGCAGTACCTACGAGCAGTACTTC. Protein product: CASSVGSTYEQYF.

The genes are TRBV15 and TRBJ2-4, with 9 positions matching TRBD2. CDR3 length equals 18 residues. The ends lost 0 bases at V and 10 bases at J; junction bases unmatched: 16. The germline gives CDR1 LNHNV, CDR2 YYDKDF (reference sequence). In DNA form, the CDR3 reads TGTGCCACCAGCAGAGATAACCCGGGACTAGCCGGAAGGGGTATTCAGTACTTC. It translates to CATSRDNPGLAGRGIQYF.

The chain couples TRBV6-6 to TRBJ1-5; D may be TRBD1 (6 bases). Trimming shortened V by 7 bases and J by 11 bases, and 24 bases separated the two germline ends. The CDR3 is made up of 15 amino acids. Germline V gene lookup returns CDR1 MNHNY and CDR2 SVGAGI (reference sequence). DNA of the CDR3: TGTGCCAGCACCCTAGGTCGGGGGGCGGGGCTATCCCAGCATTTT. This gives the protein CASTLGRGAGLSQHF.

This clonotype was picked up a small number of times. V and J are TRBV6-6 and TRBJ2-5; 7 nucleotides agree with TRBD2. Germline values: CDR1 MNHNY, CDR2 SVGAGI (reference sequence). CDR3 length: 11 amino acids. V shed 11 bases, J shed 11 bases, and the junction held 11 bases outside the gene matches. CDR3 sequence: CAAQSGGEQYF. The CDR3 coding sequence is TGTGCCGCCCAGTCGGGGGGAGAGCAGTACTTC.

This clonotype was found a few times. In nucleotides, the CDR3 is TGTGCCAGCAGCTTGGTAGGGGGGCGGCCCACAGATACGCAGTATTTT. This gives the protein CASSLVGGRPTDTQYF. V is TRBV5-5 and J is TRBJ2-3; the D call may be TRBD1 or TRBD2 (6 bases each). This CDR3 has 16 amino acids. Germline V gene lookup returns CDR1 SGHKS and CDR2 YYEKEE (reference sequence). Trimming cost V 0 bases and J 2 bases, with 13 bases left between them.

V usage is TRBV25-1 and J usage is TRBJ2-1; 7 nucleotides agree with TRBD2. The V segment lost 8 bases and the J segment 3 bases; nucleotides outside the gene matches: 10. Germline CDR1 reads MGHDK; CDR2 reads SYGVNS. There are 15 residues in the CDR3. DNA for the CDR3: TGTGCCAGCCACCGGGGAGGGGAGGGCTACAATGAGCAGTTCTTC. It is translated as CASHRGGEGYNEQFF.

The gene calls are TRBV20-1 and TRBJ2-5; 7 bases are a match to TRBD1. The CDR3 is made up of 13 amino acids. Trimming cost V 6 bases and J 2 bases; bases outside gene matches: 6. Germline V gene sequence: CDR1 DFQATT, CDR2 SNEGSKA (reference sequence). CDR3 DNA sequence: TGCAGTGCCGAGGGGGACAGACAAGAGACCCAGTACTTC. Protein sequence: CSAEGDRQETQYF.

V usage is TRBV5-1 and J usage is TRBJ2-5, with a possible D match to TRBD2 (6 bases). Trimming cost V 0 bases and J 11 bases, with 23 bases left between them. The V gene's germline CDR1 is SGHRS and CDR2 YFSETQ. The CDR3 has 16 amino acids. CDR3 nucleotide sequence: TGCGCCAGCAGCTTGGAGGCGGGGATTTCCTACAATGAGCAGTACTTC. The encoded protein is CASSLEAGISYNEQYF.

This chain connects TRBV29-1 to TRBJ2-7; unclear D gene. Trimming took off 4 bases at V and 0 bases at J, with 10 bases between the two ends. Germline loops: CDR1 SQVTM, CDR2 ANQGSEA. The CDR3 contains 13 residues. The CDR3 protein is CSVGPRSSYEQYF. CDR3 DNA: TGCAGCGTTGGCCCAAGGAGCTCCTACGAGCAGTACTTC.

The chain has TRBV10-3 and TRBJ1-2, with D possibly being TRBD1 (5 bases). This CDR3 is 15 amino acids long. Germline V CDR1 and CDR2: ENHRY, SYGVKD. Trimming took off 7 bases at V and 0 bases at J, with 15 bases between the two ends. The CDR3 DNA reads TGTGCCATCACTGCATCGGGGGAAGCTAACTATGGCTACACCTTC. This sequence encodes CAITASGEANYGYTF.

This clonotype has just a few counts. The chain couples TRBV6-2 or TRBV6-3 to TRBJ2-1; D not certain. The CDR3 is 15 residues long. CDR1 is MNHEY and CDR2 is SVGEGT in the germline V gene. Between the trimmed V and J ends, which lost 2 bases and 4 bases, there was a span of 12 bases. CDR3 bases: TGTGCCAGCAGTTACCCTGCGTCAGCGTACAATGAGCAGTTCTTC. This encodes CASSYPASAYNEQFF.

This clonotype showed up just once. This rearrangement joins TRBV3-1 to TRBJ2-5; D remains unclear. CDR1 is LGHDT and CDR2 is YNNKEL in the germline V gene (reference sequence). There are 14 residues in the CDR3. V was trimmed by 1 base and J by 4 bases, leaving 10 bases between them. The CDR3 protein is CASSQVVFAETQYF. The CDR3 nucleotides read TGTGCCAGCAGCCAAGTGGTTTTCGCAGAGACCCAGTACTTC.